The present TCR beta chain was sequenced within a study of regulatory T cells in long-lasting Graves disease (TCRdb year 2021). Concerning the study at large: Persistent Graves' disease was defined as antithyroid drug treatment for over 5 years with persistently positive TSH receptor autoantibodies. The study took place in China and was registered as a clinical trial. On average, persistent Graves' disease patients in the clinical cohort had been on antithyroid drugs for about 9.7 years. Persistent Graves' disease patients were compared with newly diagnosed Graves' disease patients by peripheral blood TCR sequencing and RNA sequencing. A total of about 35 samples underwent TCR sequencing, from around 13 patients with persistent Graves' disease and some 20 patients with newly diagnosed Graves' disease. The paper as a whole reports these results and caveats: Only peripheral blood was studied, because thyroid tissue, the primary lesion, was inaccessible. Lower TCR Shannon entropy and fewer highly expanded clones were observed in persistent Graves' disease patients than in newly diagnosed patients, which suggested clonal expansion. More public clonotypes were shared among persistent patients (under 3,000) than among newly diagnosed patients (roughly 1,000). Sequencing and analysis were restricted to the TCR beta chain. Persistent disease showed preferential use of TRBV28, TRBJ1-2 and TRBJ2-5, whereas newly diagnosed disease favored TRBV20-1 and TRBJ2-1. As a limitation, the authors acknowledged that the small sample size may reduce accuracy.

Receptor libraries were prepared by multiplex PCR. The sequencer listed for this sample is Illumina HiSeq 4000. TCR beta libraries were built with iRepertoire HTBI primers and Arm-PCR amplification of CDR3 regions. Before sequencing, the PCR products went through gel purification. Concerning the study's data processing: Gene usage analysis of CDR3 amino acid clonotypes used the 60 to 80 TRBV and around 14 TRBJ segments found across samples. COPE and FqMerger were used to merge the filtered high-quality paired reads into contigs. BLAST was used to align contigs to IMGT TRBV, TRBD and TRBJ reference genes, and CDR3 was defined according to IMGT. Any clonotype with a frequency above 0.1% was classified as a highly expanded clone. Shannon entropy served as the measure of repertoire diversity, while the Gini coefficient captured V-J evenness. A clonotype found in more than one individual was treated as public. In-frame beta chains were kept once TCRdb had trimmed the public reads at Q25 with fastp and called clones with MiXCR. Entries that share a CDR3 protein sequence are merged under the most common genes and DNA. The V and J calls follow TCRdb's processing rather than the paper's. The sample yields around 460,000 distinct CDR3 sequences; roughly 21% were counted once. 7% to 9% of the sample is held by the ten biggest clonotypes.

On this clonotype: The antigen it recognizes is unknown. Per-nucleotide qualities are absent, and no much larger clonotype sits a single base away.

CDR1 MGHDK and CDR2 SYGVNS were looked up in the germline V gene. The CDR3, from cysteine to phenylalanine, totals 14 residues. The kept DNA is CDR3 alone, 42 bases in frame from the first base. A distance of 13 bases separates the germline ends of V and J, which lose 6 bases and 2 bases respectively. Per the publication, the time point label means: persistent/refractory GD, antithyroid drugs over 5 years with positive TRAb. For both TCR sequencing and RNA sequencing, RNA was extracted from PBMCs using TRIzol. Graves' disease was diagnosed according to American Thyroid Association guidelines. Patients for the study were recruited at an endocrinology department in Xi'an, China. From each patient, 7.5 to 10 milliliters of peripheral blood was collected into an EDTA anticoagulant tube. Ficoll Paque Plus density gradient separation was used to isolate PBMCs, and no further T cell sorting was performed. An Agilent 2100 Bioanalyzer and agarose gel were used to assess RNA quality, and a NanoDrop 2000 was used to measure RNA concentration.

This receptor was obtained from a female donor with Graves disease. The starting material was peripheral blood mononuclear cells (PBMCs), obtained when the disease was refractory, from a patient treated with antithyroid drugs. The chain employs TRBV25-1 and TRBJ1-1; 6 matching bases give a weak D call of TRBD1. The DNA is TGTGCCAGCAGAAGGGGGTGGATAAACACTGAAGCTTTCTTT. Its protein reads: CASRRGWINTEAFF.